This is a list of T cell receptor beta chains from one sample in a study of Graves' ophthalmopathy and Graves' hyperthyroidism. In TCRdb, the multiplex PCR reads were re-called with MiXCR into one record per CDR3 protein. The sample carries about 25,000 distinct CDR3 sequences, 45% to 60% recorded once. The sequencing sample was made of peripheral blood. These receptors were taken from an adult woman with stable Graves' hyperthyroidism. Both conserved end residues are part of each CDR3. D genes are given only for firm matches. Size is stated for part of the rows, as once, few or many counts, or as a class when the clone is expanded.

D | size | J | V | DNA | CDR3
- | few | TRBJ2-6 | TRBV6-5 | TGTGCCAGCAGTTACGACAGCTCTGGGGCCAACGTCCTGACTTTC | CASSYDSSGANVLTF
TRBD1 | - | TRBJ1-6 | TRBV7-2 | TGTGCCAGCAGCTTAGATGCAGGGGGCACCTATAATTCACCCCTCCACTTT | CASSLDAGGTYNSPLHF
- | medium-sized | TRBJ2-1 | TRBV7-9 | TGTGCCAGCAGCTACAGAACAGAAAATGAGCAGTTCTTC | CASSYRTENEQFF
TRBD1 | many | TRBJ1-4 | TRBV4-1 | TGCGCCAGCAGCCTTCCTAAAACCGGGACAGACAAAAGTGAAAAACTGTTTTTT | CASSLPKTGTDKSEKLFF
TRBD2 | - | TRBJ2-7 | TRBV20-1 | TGCGGGAGGGCCCAGGGGCAGTACTTC | CGRAQGQYF
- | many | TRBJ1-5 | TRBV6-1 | TGTGCCAGCAGGGGACACCTTAGCAATCAGCCCCAGCATTTT | CASRGHLSNQPQHF
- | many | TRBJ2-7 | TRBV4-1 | TGCGCCAGCAGCCAAGAATCCCGGTCCTACGAGCAGTACTTC | CASSQESRSYEQYF
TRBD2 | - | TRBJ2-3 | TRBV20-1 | TGCAGTGCAGAAAGCGGGAGGGTCACAGATACGCAGTATTTT | CSAESGRVTDTQYF
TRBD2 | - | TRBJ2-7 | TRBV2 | TGTGCCAGCAGGTCCCCGGGAGGCTACGAGCAGTACTTC | CASRSPGGYEQYF
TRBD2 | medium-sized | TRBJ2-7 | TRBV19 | TGTGCCAGTTCGGGGACTAGCGAGAGCTCCTACGAGCAGTACTTC | CASSGTSESSYEQYF
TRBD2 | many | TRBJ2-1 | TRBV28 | TGTGCCAGCAGTGAGAGAGCGGGGGTCCAGTTCTTC | CASSERAGVQFF
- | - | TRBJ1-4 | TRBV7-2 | TGTGCCAGCAGCTCCGGGGGAGGACTAGCGGGTTTT | CASSSGGGLAGF
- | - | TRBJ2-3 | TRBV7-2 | TGTGCCAGCAGCTCCCGCGGGCCTAGTGCAGATACGCAGTATTTT | CASSSRGPSADTQYF
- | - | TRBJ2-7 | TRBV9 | TGTGCCAGCAGCGGACGGGGTGAGCAGTACTTC | CASSGRGEQYF
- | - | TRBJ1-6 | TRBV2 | TGTGCCAGCAGTGAGCTACAGGGCTATAATTCACCCCTCCACTTT | CASSELQGYNSPLHF
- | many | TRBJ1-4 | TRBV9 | TGTGCCAGCAGCGCCGGACAAGCAACTAATGAAAAACTGTTTTTT | CASSAGQATNEKLFF
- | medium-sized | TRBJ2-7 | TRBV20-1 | TGCAGTGCTAGAGGCACCCCCTACGAGCAGTACTTC | CSARGTPYEQYF
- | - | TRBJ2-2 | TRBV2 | TGTGCCAGCAGTGAGAGTGGGACACGCCAACTGTTCTTT | CASSESGTRQLFF
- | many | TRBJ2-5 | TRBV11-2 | TGTGCCAGCAGCGCCAACAGGGCAATCCAAGAGACCCAGTACTTC | CASSANRAIQETQYF
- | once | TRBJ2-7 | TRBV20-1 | TGCAGTGCTAATGGGGGGGCCTCGCCCTCCTACGAGCAGTACTTC | CSANGGASPSYEQYF
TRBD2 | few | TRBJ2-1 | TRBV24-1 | TGTGCCACCAGTGATTCCGTTCTAGCGGGCCCTAGGGAGCAGTTCTTC | CATSDSVLAGPREQFF
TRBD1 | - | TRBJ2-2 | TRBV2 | TGTGCCAGCAAGGGACAGGGGGAGATTTCGGGGGAGCTGTTTTTT | CASKGQGEISGELFF
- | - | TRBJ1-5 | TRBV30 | TGTGCCAGGAGTGTTGATGAAGATCAGCCCCAGCATTTT | CARSVDEDQPQHF
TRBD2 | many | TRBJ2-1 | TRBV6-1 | TGTGCCAGCAGTCTGCGTACTAGCGGAATAAGCTCCTACAATGAGCAGTTCTTC | CASSLRTSGISSYNEQFF
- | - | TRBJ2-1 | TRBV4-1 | TGCGCCAGCAGCCAGGAGCCCCAGTCTGCTTTCTACAATGAGCAGTTCTTC | CASSQEPQSAFYNEQFF
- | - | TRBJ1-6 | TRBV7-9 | TGTGCCACTAATGCGGCGTCCTCCTATAATTCACCCCTCCACTTT | CATNAASSYNSPLHF
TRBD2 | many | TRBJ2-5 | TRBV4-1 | TGCGCCAGCAGCCAGCCGGGACTACCCTCCCAAGAGACCCAGTACTTC | CASSQPGLPSQETQYF
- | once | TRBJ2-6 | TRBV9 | TGTGCCAGCAGCGTAGCTAACAGGGAGTGCTTATTCTCTGGGGCCAACGTCCTGACTTTC | CASSVANRECLFSGANVLTF
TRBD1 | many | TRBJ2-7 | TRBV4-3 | TGCGCCAGCAGCCAGGGCTGGGACAGGGCCCACGAGCAGTACTTC | CASSQGWDRAHEQYF
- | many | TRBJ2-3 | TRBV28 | TGTGCCAGCAGTAGACTACCACCATCCAAACGCACAGATACGCAGTATTTT | CASSRLPPSKRTDTQYF